The 12 T cell receptor beta chains reported below all come from one sample, sequenced in a study of shared clonotypes between healthy human individuals (dated by TCRdb to about 2020). Library creation used the immunoSEQ multiplex PCR assay. TCRdb retrieved this table from immuneACCESS and kept in-frame rearrangements only. Not all clones are present; in checked studies, unresolved V genes account for under half, and no reason is known for the remainder. Within this sample are a few million clones, with just over 90% of them counted one time only. The ten largest make up about 0.39% of the sample. Sequencing was done on a sample of naive CD4+ T cells from PBMCs. Per the publication, the cell subset or site label means: CD45RA+ positively selected. The receptors here all came from a man between 18 and 29 years old in good health. Some clones in this sample may be carry-over from other donors' samples.

As regards this clone: Other DNA sequences in the sample encode the same CDR3. This rearrangement joins TRBV28 to TRBJ2-2; possibly TRBD1 for D (5 bases). V dropped 6 bases and J dropped 4 bases, with 9 bases sitting between them. This CDR3 has 13 residues. Germline V CDR1 and CDR2: MDHEN, SYDVKM. The DNA for the CDR3 is TGTGCCAGCAGCCCAAGGGGCACCGGGGAGCTGTTTTTT. This sequence encodes CASSPRGTGELFF.

The chain has TRBV6-1 and TRBJ2-1, with TRBD2 as a possible D gene (5 bases). Germline CDR1 MNHNS, CDR2 SASEGT. Between the trimmed V and J ends, which lost 0 bases and 9 bases, there was a span of 9 bases. The CDR3 is 13 amino acids. The CDR3 loop reads CASSEAGISEQFF. CDR3 coding DNA: TGTGCCAGCAGTGAAGCCGGGATTTCTGAGCAGTTCTTC.

This clone was seen a single time. V usage is TRBV9 and J usage is TRBJ2-1, with D uncertain. Germline V gene sequence: CDR1 SGDLS, CDR2 YYNGEE. This CDR3 region has 16 residues. V shed 2 bases and J shed 2 bases, with 14 bases lying between them. The CDR3: CASSVGRDPTYNEQFF. CDR3 sequence (DNA): TGTGCCAGCAGCGTTGGAAGGGATCCCACCTACAATGAGCAGTTCTTC.

CDR3 loop: CASSYSVYSTDTQYF. The DNA of the CDR3 is TGTGCCAGCAGTTACTCGGTCTACAGCACAGATACGCAGTATTTT. This chain uses TRBV6-6 with TRBJ2-3, with D uncertain. The CDR3 is made up of 15 amino acids. Per the germline V gene, CDR1 is MNHNY and CDR2 is SVGAGI (reference sequence). V dropped 0 bases and J dropped 0 bases, with 7 bases sitting between them.

V gene TRBV6-6 combines with J gene TRBJ1-1; D gene ambiguous. V was shortened by 2 bases and J by 1 base, with 5 bases between the two germline ends. This CDR3 spans 13 amino acids. CDR1 and CDR2 (germline): MNHNY, SVGAGI (reference sequence). CDR3: CASSYTENTEAFF. Here the CDR3 DNA reads TGTGCCAGCAGTTACACGGAGAACACTGAAGCTTTCTTT.

The chain combines TRBV19 with TRBJ2-7; TRBD2 aligns across 10 bases. Germline V CDR1 and CDR2: LNHDA, SQIVND (reference sequence). The V segment lost 4 bases and the J segment 0 bases; nucleotides outside the gene matches: 6. CDR3 length equals 16 residues. The CDR3 nucleotides read TGTGCCAGTAGTACGGCAACTAGCGGGGTCTCCTACGAGCAGTACTTC. Encoded protein: CASSTATSGVSYEQYF.

Here the CDR3 DNA reads TGCGCCAGCAGCTTGGACGGCGGGAGGGCCTCCTACGAGCAGTACTTC. Protein: CASSLDGGRASYEQYF. The chain couples TRBV5-1 to TRBJ2-7, with 9 positions matching TRBD2. Germline V gene sequence: CDR1 SGHRS, CDR2 YFSETQ. The CDR3 has 16 amino acids. V dropped 0 bases and J dropped 0; count of bases not matched to a gene: 4.

The gene calls are TRBV2 and TRBJ2-7, with TRBD1 matching over 8 bases. In germline, CDR1 is SNHLY, CDR2 FYNNEI. The CDR3 is 16 amino acids. With 2 bases clipped from V and 6 bases from J, the junction kept 12 bases outside the gene matches. The CDR3 nucleotides are TGTGCCAGCAGTGAAAGGTCGGGAACAGGGGGACGCGAGCAGTACTTC. This sequence encodes CASSERSGTGGREQYF.

The chain links TRBV6-1 to TRBJ2-7; no clear D. This CDR3 is 15 amino acids long. V gave up 2 bases and J gave up 3 bases, with 14 bases separating them. Germline-derived CDR1 and CDR2 are MNHNS and SASEGT. The CDR3: CASSEQPGPNYEQYF. CDR3 nucleotides: TGTGCCAGCAGTGAACAGCCCGGACCAAACTACGAGCAGTACTTC.

The chain joins TRBV7-2 to TRBJ2-3; TRBD2 agrees at 9 bases. CDR3 length: 15 amino acids. Trimming removed 2 bases from V and 2 bases from J; junction bases left unmatched: 2. In germline, CDR1 is SGHTA, CDR2 FQGNSA. CDR3 sequence: CASSLLAGFTDTQYF. CDR3 nucleotides: TGTGCCAGCAGCTTACTAGCGGGGTTCACAGATACGCAGTATTTT. The full variable domain, its missing parts supplied by reference TRBV7-2 and TRBJ2-3, is GAGVSQSPSNKVTEKGKDVELRCDPISGHTALYWYRQSLGQGLEFLIYFQGNSAPDKSGLPSDRFSAERTGGSVSTLTIQRTQQEDSAVYLCASSLLAGFTDTQYFGPGTRLTVL.

The chain joins TRBV18 to TRBJ1-1, with unresolved D. The CDR3 is 13 residues long. Trimming cost V 5 bases and J 6 bases, with 13 bases left between them. Germline V gene data show CDR1 as KGHSH and CDR2 as LQKENI. CDR3 residues: CASSGPELAEAFF. Here the CDR3 DNA reads TGTGCCAGCTCAGGTCCCGAGCTTGCTGAAGCTTTCTTT. The full variable domain, its missing parts supplied by reference TRBV18 and TRBJ1-1, is NAGVMQNPRHLVRRRGQEARLRCSPMKGHSHVYWYRQLPEEGLKFMVYLQKENIIDESGMPKERFSAEFPKEGPSILRIQQVVRGDSAAYFCASSGPELAEAFFGQGTRLTVV.

The V and J genes are TRBV19 and TRBJ1-1, with D maybe TRBD1 (6 bases). This CDR3 is built from 17 residues. Germline assignment: CDR1 LNHDA and CDR2 SQIVND (reference sequence). V shed 3 bases and J shed 5 bases, with 22 bases lying between them. The CDR3 bases are TGTGCCAGTAGTATCCCCTTGTTACGGGGGCTGAGAACTGAAGCTTTCTTT. As protein: CASSIPLLRGLRTEAFF.